This is a list of T cell receptor beta chains from one sample in a study of T cell clonotyping in hematopoietic cell transplantation. Produced via immunoSEQ multiplex PCR; TCRdb's table is partial and in-frame only. The table records roughly 18,000 clones, around 86% of them present only once. The sequenced sample was peripheral blood mononuclear cells, obtained before stem cell transplant. All receptors derive from a man aged 45 to 65 with acute myeloid leukemia. Some clones in this sample may be carry-over from other donors' samples. Each CDR3 is given with its conserved first and last residue. D genes are given only for firm matches. For some rows the clone size is stated as once, few or many, or as a class when expanded; others skip it.

d_call j_call v_call clone_size cdr3_nt cdr3_aa
TRBD2 TRBJ2-7 TRBV6-5 few TGTGCCAGCAGCCCTTATGGGGGGGACTACGAGCAGTACTTC CASSPYGGDYEQYF
TRBD1 TRBJ1-5 TRBV6-5 . TGTGCCAGCAGTTTTAGACAGGGTAATCAGCCCCAGCATTTT CASSFRQGNQPQHF
TRBD1 TRBJ1-5 TRBV6-5 . TGTGCCAGCAGTCCCTCACAGGGGAGAGGGGCCCAGCATTTT CASSPSQGRGAQHF
. TRBJ1-5 TRBV11-2 few TGTGCCAGCAGCTCAGGGTTGAATCAGCCCCAGCATTTT CASSSGLNQPQHF
TRBD1 TRBJ1-1 TRBV19 . TGTGCCAGTAGTCTCCTGGGAGGGAGGCGGGGACAGAAGAACACTGAAGCTTTCTTT CASSLLGGRRGQKNTEAFF
TRBD1 TRBJ2-3 TRBV7-2 . TGTGCCAGCAGTCTAGGACAGGGTTGGGGAGATACGCAGTATTTT CASSLGQGWGDTQYF
. TRBJ1-6 TRBV27 . TGTGCCAGCAGTTCCCGGGACTATTCACCCCTCCACTTT CASSSRDYSPLHF
TRBD1 TRBJ2-2 TRBV19 . TGTGCCAGTAGTCCCCGAACCGGGACAGCAACCACCGGGGAGCTGTTTTTT CASSPRTGTATTGELFF
. TRBJ1-2 TRBV5-4 . TGTGCCAGCAGCTCCCCTGAAGCCTATGGCTACACCTTC CASSSPEAYGYTF
. TRBJ1-1 TRBV19 . TGTGCCAGTAGTCACGGGAACACTGAAGCTTTCTTT CASSHGNTEAFF
. TRBJ1-3 TRBV9 . TGTGCCAGCAGCGGGGACGACTCTGGAAACACCATATATTTT CASSGDDSGNTIYF
. TRBJ1-2 TRBV7-9 . TGTGCCAGCAGCTTAGAACAGCGTGGCTACACCTTC CASSLEQRGYTF
. TRBJ2-3 TRBV4-2 . TGTGCCAGCAGCCAAGCCCCGGGTATCCCAGATACGCAGTATTTT CASSQAPGIPDTQYF
. TRBJ2-3 TRBV9 once TGTGCCAGCAGCCTAATAAGAACAGATACGCAGTATTTT CASSLIRTDTQYF
. TRBJ1-1 TRBV11-2 . TGTGCCAGCAGGAGACCGGGATTGAACACTGAAGCTTTCTTT CASRRPGLNTEAFF
. TRBJ1-6 TRBV7-3 . TGTGCCAGCAGCTTAACGGGAGGTTCACCCCTCCACTTT CASSLTGGSPLHF
TRBD2 TRBJ2-7 TRBV4-2 once TGTGCCAGCAGCCTAACCAGGGAGGGGGAGCAGTACTTC CASSLTREGEQYF
. TRBJ1-3 TRBV9 . TGTGCCAGCAGCCCCCCTGGTAACACCATATATTTT CASSPPGNTIYF
TRBD1 TRBJ1-5 TRBV10-3 . TGTGCCAGCCAGGACAGGTTCAATCAGCCCCAGCATTTT CASQDRFNQPQHF
. TRBJ2-4 TRBV19 . TGTGCCAGTAGTATGGTTTGGTTACAGGAGCTAGCCAAAAACATTCAGTACTTC CASSMVWLQELAKNIQYF
. TRBJ1-1 TRBV7-8 . TGTGCCAGCAGCTTAGCGCTGGTGACGAGCACTGAAGCTTTCTTT CASSLALVTSTEAFF
TRBD1 TRBJ1-1 TRBV6-4 . TGTGCCAGCAGACCTAGACAGGGGAACACTGAAGCTTTCTTT CASRPRQGNTEAFF
TRBD1 TRBJ1-4 TRBV7-6 . TGTGCCAGCAGCTCCTCCGAGACAGGGGATGAAAAACTGTTTTTT CASSSSETGDEKLFF
TRBD2 TRBJ2-3 TRBV28 . TGTGCCAGCAAGGTAGCGGGGGGCATCCTCACAGATACGCAGTATTTT CASKVAGGILTDTQYF
. TRBJ1-2 TRBV7-9 once TGTGCCAGCAGCTTAGCTGACGGGAACTATGGCTACACCTTC CASSLADGNYGYTF
TRBD2 TRBJ2-1 TRBV10-3 . TGTGCCATCAGTGAGTCGGAAGGACTAGCCAGTCTAGTCAATGAGCAGTTCTTC CAISESEGLASLVNEQFF
. TRBJ1-2 TRBV7-2 . TGTGCCAGCAGCTTAGTCGGCGGGGATGGTGGCTACACCTTC CASSLVGGDGGYTF
TRBD1 TRBJ1-3 TRBV9 . TGTGCCAGCAGCGCCGGGACAGGGGTTCTGTTAGGAAACACCATATATTTT CASSAGTGVLLGNTIYF